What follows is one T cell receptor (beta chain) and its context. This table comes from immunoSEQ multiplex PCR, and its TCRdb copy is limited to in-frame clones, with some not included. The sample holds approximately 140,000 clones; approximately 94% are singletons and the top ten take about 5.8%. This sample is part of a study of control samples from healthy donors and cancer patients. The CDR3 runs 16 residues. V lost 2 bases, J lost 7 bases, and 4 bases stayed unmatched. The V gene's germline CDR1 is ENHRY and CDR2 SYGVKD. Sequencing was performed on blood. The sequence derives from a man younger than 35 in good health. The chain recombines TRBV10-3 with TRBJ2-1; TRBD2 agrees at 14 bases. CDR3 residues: CAISEPGLAGVNEQFF. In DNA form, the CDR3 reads TGTGCCATCAGTGAGCCGGGACTAGCGGGAGTTAATGAGCAGTTCTTC.